This TCR beta chain was sequenced for a study of regulatory and conventional T cells in RAG deficiency. The study, taken as a whole, reports: Other subsets showed around 10-fold reductions, but Treg unique TCR beta sequences fell approximately 100-fold in these patients. Omenn patients showed >85% Treg-Tconv overlap and shorter CDR3 lengths.

This clone was seen a single time. Its target is not known. Genomic DNA came from blood conventional CD4+ T cells gated CD25-low CD127-high. Sequenced by immunoSEQ multiplex PCR; TCRdb stores in-frame clones only, minus some. The repertoire has roughly 34,000 clones, about 75% of them found once; the top ten carry just under 3.5%. Germline V gene data show CDR1 as SGHRS and CDR2 as YFSETQ. The CDR3 sequence is 13 residues long. V was clipped by 0 bases and J by 10 bases, with 13 bases between them. The same data also went into a second study, on regulatory T cells. From that study: Primers: 52 TRBV forward and 13 TRBJ reverse. In patients, unique TRB V-J pairs were restricted and V/J usage skewed, especially in Tregs.

The V call is TRBV5-1, the J call TRBJ1-1, with D hard to call. Sequenced sample: CD4+ effector T cells sorted from blood. The sequence derives from a human donor in good health. For the CDR3, the DNA is TGCGCCAGCAGCTTGGGGGCCCCGTATGGAGCTTTCTTT. Translation: CASSLGAPYGAFF. The variable domain in full, completed from reference TRBV5-1 and TRBJ1-1, reads KAGVTQTPRYLIKTRGQQVTLSCSPISGHRSVSWYQQTPGQGLQFLFEYFSETQRNKGNFPGRFSGRQFSNSRSEMNVSTLELGDSALYLCASSLGAPYGAFFGQGTRLTVV.